The 27 T cell receptor beta chains below come from one sample, sequenced in a study of post-analysis software for immune sequencing data. Points from the study as a whole: In patients, 4 to 6 TRBV segments were more frequent than in controls, with TRBV5-6, TRBV5-1 and TRBV20-1 among them.

Antigens of these TCRs are unknown. TCR beta libraries were prepared from cDNA with unique molecular identifiers. TCRdb independently ran MiXCR on the PCR reads; one entry per CDR3 protein. The sample lists about 620,000 distinct CDR3 sequences; around 44% were seen once. Source material: blood. All receptors come from a girl aged 10 to 17 with multiple sclerosis.

This chain links TRBV10-1 with TRBJ2-1; 8 positions match TRBD2. Germline trimming cut 0 bases from V and 5 bases from J; bases unmatched to any gene: 6. Looked up from germline, CDR1 is WNHNN and CDR2 is SYGVQD (reference sequence). This CDR3 spans 16 amino acids. The CDR3 protein is CASSESLAGWHNEQFF. CDR3 coding DNA: TGCGCCAGCAGTGAGTCCCTAGCGGGCTGGCACAATGAGCAGTTCTTC.

The chain couples TRBV4-1 to TRBJ2-5; 10 nucleotides align to TRBD1. The J call may be incorrect, as the DNA end agrees better with TRBJ2-7. Germline V gene lookup returns CDR1 MGHRA and CDR2 YSYEKL. This CDR3 spans 14 amino acids. CDR3 region: CASSYGTGDDEQYF. Here the CDR3 DNA reads TGCGCCAGCAGCTACGGGACAGGGGACGACGAGCAGTACTTC.

In this sample, this clonotype turned up once. The chain links TRBV4-1 to TRBJ1-1, with D maybe TRBD1 (6 bases). The length of the CDR3 is 14 residues. CDR1 and CDR2 from the germline V gene are MGHRA and YSYEKL. The V end was cut by 1 base, the J end by 11 bases, with 17 bases between. As DNA, the CDR3 is TGCGCCAGCAGCCAAGCCGAGGGGGGCAATAAGGCTTTCTTT. Translating it yields CASSQAEGGNKAFF.

CDR3 loop: CASSDTTRAHQETQYF. The CDR3 region has the DNA TGTGCCAGCAGTGACACGACGCGGGCCCACCAAGAGACCCAGTACTTC. V is TRBV25-1 and J is TRBJ2-5, with a possible D match to TRBD2 (5 bases). Between the trimmed V and J ends, which lost 3 bases and 0 bases, there was a span of 14 bases. The CDR3 consists of 16 residues. Germline V CDR1 and CDR2: MGHDK, SYGVNS. Complete variable domain (other parts from reference TRBV25-1 and TRBJ2-5): EADIYQTPRYLVIGTGKKITLECSQTMGHDKMYWYQQDPGMELHLIHYSYGVNSTEKGDLSSESTVSRIRTEHFPLTLESARPSHTSQYLCASSDTTRAHQETQYFGPGTRLLVL.

The chain recombines TRBV12-3 or TRBV12-4 with TRBJ2-7, with 8 bases aligning to TRBD1. V was pared by 7 bases and J by 0 bases, with 5 bases of the junction left unmatched. This CDR3 has 14 amino acids. CDR3 DNA sequence: TGTGCCAGCACCCCAGGACAGGGCTCCTACGAGCAGTACTTC. Translating gives CASTPGQGSYEQYF.

The chain uses TRBV19 and TRBJ2-1; D is uncertain. CDR3 length: 15 residues. Germline V gives CDR1 LNHDA, CDR2 SQIVND (reference sequence). The V end was cut by 3 bases, the J end by 7 bases, with 16 bases between. The chain's CDR3 is CASSIWVGPRNEQFF. CDR3 nucleotides: TGTGCCAGTAGTATTTGGGTAGGCCCTCGGAATGAGCAGTTCTTC.

This clonotype was detected only a few times. V and J are TRBV13 and TRBJ2-5, with D perhaps TRBD2 (6 bases). Trimming stripped 0 bases from V and 1 base from J, with 9 bases between. Germline CDR1 is PRHDT and CDR2 is FYEKMQ (reference sequence). CDR3 size: 15 residues. The chain's CDR3 is CASSLGRSGQETQYF. The CDR3 DNA reads as TGTGCCAGCAGCTTAGGGCGTAGCGGCCAAGAGACCCAGTACTTC. The whole variable domain, remainder taken from reference TRBV13 and TRBJ2-5, is AAGVIQSPRHLIKEKRETATLKCYPIPRHDTVYWYQQGPGQDPQFLISFYEKMQSDKGSIPDRFSAQQFSDYHSELNMSSLELGDSALYFCASSLGRSGQETQYFGPGTRLLVL.

J is TRBJ1-1 and V is TRBV7-8; D gene unclear. With 5 bases removed from V and 6 bases from J, the gap between germline ends came to 22 bases. The germline V gene encodes CDR1 SGHVS and CDR2 FQNEAQ. The length of the CDR3 is 16 residues. The CDR3 sequence is CASSPRPGSGRSEAFF. The CDR3 bases are TGTGCCAGCAGCCCACGGCCCGGTTCGGGGAGGTCTGAAGCTTTCTTT. Complete variable domain (other parts from reference TRBV7-8 and TRBJ1-1): GAGVSQSPRYKVAKRGQDVALRCDPISGHVSLFWYQQALGQGPEFLTYFQNEAQLDKSGLPSDRFFAERPEGSVSTLKIQRTQQEDSAVYLCASSPRPGSGRSEAFFGQGTRLTVV.

This chain uses TRBV20-1 with TRBJ2-7, with 10 nucleotides matching TRBD2. Germline lookup yields CDR1 DFQATT and CDR2 SNEGSKA (reference sequence). CDR3 length equals 18 residues. Trimming cost V 4 bases and J 2 bases; bases outside gene matches: 17. In DNA form, the CDR3 reads TGCAGTGCTATCTCTAGCGGGAGTGTTGTTGCGGAAGCCTACGAGCAGTACTTC. It encodes CSAISSGSVVAEAYEQYF.

The chain links TRBV6-2 or TRBV6-3 to TRBJ2-1; D may be TRBD2 (6 bases). V was pared by 2 bases and J by 5 bases, with 13 bases between. This CDR3 region has 15 residues. Germline-derived CDR1 and CDR2 are MNHEY and SVGEGT. In nucleotides, the CDR3 is TGTGCCAGCAGTTACCGAGCAGCGGGTGACAATGAGCAGTTCTTC. It specifies CASSYRAAGDNEQFF.

The chain combines TRBV20-1 with TRBJ1-1; no definite D call. V lost 3 bases and J lost 0, with 5 bases in between. Germline V lookup: CDR1 DFQATT, CDR2 SNEGSKA (reference sequence). There are 12 residues in the CDR3. The CDR3 DNA reads TGCAGTGCTAGGGAGTTGAACACTGAAGCTTTCTTT. Translation gives CSARELNTEAFF.

This clonotype has just one count. The V gene is TRBV9, the J gene TRBJ2-4, with 8 nucleotides matching TRBD2. The closer fit of TRBJ2-7 to the DNA end suggests the J call may be wrong. The CDR3 sequence is 13 residues long. CDR1 is SGDLS, CDR2 YYNGEE, per germline. The CDR3 region is CASSVGGEDEQYF. The CDR3 coding sequence is TGTGCCAGCAGCGTCGGGGGGGAGGACGAGCAGTACTTC.

The gene calls are TRBV10-3 and TRBJ2-3; 8 bases are shared with TRBD2. The V gene's germline CDR1 is ENHRY and CDR2 SYGVKD. Losses at the gene ends were 5 bases for V and 1 base for J; bases not matched to a gene: 8. The CDR3 extends over 16 amino acids. The CDR3 protein is CAISYSGLVGTDTQYF. The CDR3 DNA reads as TGTGCCATCAGTTACTCGGGACTAGTTGGCACAGATACGCAGTATTTT.

This chain joins TRBV5-1 and TRBJ2-4; D perhaps matches TRBD1 (5 bases). Judging by the DNA end, TRBJ2-7 fits better; the J call may be wrong. Germline-derived CDR1 and CDR2 are SGHRS and YFSETQ. The CDR3 is 14 residues long. The CDR3 DNA reads TGCGCCAGCAGCCCCACCGCAGGGCCTAACGAGCAGTACTTC. Translated, it gives CASSPTAGPNEQYF.

The chain carries TRBV20-1 and TRBJ2-1; the D gene is possibly TRBD1 (5 bases). The germline CDR1 and CDR2 sequences are DFQATT and SNEGSKA (reference sequence). V was trimmed by 4 bases and J by 0 bases, leaving 10 bases between them. The CDR3 runs to 14 residues. The CDR3 region is CSATQGYSYNEQFF. The DNA for the CDR3 is TGCAGTGCTACCCAGGGATACTCCTACAATGAGCAGTTCTTC.

The chain uses TRBV21-1 and TRBJ2-5; the table names TRBD1, a call not compared with the DNA. TRBV21-1 constitutes a pseudogene. The CDR3 has 14 amino acids. The CDR3 DNA sequence: TGTGCCAGCAGCAAATCAGGGGGCCGAGAGACCCAGTACTTC. Its translation is CASSKSGGRETQYF.

The rearrangement links TRBV6-5 to TRBJ2-7; TRBD2 agrees at 7 bases. Trimming took 2 bases from V and 2 from J; bases not matched to a gene: 15. Germline-derived CDR1 and CDR2 are MNHEY and SVGAGI. CDR3 length equals 18 residues. The CDR3 here is CASSYGGGISFKPYEQYF. As DNA, the CDR3 is TGTGCCAGCAGTTACGGGGGAGGGATCTCCTTTAAACCCTACGAGCAGTACTTC.

The rearrangement uses TRBV4-1 and TRBJ2-3, with TRBD1 identical over 8 bases. In germline, CDR1 is MGHRA, CDR2 YSYEKL. The CDR3 totals 16 residues. V trimming: 1 base; J trimming: 2 bases; junction bases outside the gene matches: 5. CDR3 amino acids: CASSQVGTGYTDTQYF. CDR3 sequence (DNA): TGCGCCAGCAGCCAAGTTGGGACAGGCTACACAGATACGCAGTATTTT.

A few counts support this clonotype. V gene TRBV5-1 combines with J gene TRBJ2-2; TRBD2 matches at 12 bases. Germline CDR1 is SGHRS and CDR2 is YFSETQ. The CDR3 consists of 15 residues. Germline trimming cut 4 bases from V and 3 bases from J; bases unmatched to any gene: 1. CDR3 region: CASSLAGGDTGELFF. The CDR3, as DNA: TGCGCCAGCAGCCTAGCGGGAGGGGACACCGGGGAGCTGTTTTTT.

The chain has TRBV29-1 and TRBJ2-3; D not certain. CDR1 SQVTM and CDR2 ANQGSEA come from the germline V gene. With 1 base removed from V and 4 bases from J, the gap between germline ends came to 6 bases. This CDR3 has 12 amino acids. CDR3 residues: CSVEVVADTQYF. The CDR3 nucleotides are TGCAGCGTTGAAGTGGTAGCAGATACGCAGTATTTT.

This clonotype appeared a few times. DNA for the CDR3: TGCAGCGTCGTCGACACTGAAGCTTTCTTT. As protein: CSVVDTEAFF. The genes are TRBV29-1 and TRBJ1-1, with D unclear. Germline V gene lookup returns CDR1 SQVTM and CDR2 ANQGSEA. The V end lost 6 bases, the J end lost 3 bases, and 5 bases lay between the germline ends. CDR3 length: 10 residues.

The V call is TRBV2, the J call TRBJ1-2; D might be TRBD1 (6 bases). Germline values: CDR1 SNHLY, CDR2 FYNNEI. CDR3 length: 13 residues. V lost 4 bases, J lost 4 bases, and 10 bases lay in between. The CDR3 sequence: CASSGTGAYGYTF. The CDR3 DNA sequence: TGTGCCAGCAGTGGGACGGGGGCCTATGGCTACACCTTC.

The V call is TRBV12-3 or TRBV12-4, the J call TRBJ2-3, with 9 bases matching TRBD1. Unmatched junction bases numbered 5, after V lost 3 bases and J lost 4 bases. The CDR3 is 15 residues long. The CDR3 DNA sequence: TGTGCCAGCAGTTTGGACAGGGGTTGGCCAGATACGCAGTATTTT. It is translated as CASSLDRGWPDTQYF.

This chain joins TRBV6-2 or TRBV6-3 and TRBJ2-1; 10 bases are shared with TRBD2. Germline V gene lookup returns CDR1 MNHEY and CDR2 SVGEGT. V was pared by 4 bases and J by 4 bases, with 7 bases of the junction left unmatched. There are 16 residues in the CDR3. The CDR3, as DNA: TGTGCCAGCAGTTCCTTCAGCGGGGGGGGGTACAATGAGCAGTTCTTC. Protein: CASSSFSGGGYNEQFF.

The V call is TRBV4-1, the J call TRBJ1-4, with D possibly being TRBD1 (6 bases). Germline V gives CDR1 MGHRA, CDR2 YSYEKL. There are 18 residues in the CDR3. Between the trimmed V and J ends, which lost 3 bases and 8 bases, there was a span of 25 bases. The CDR3 bases are TGCGCCAGCAGCCATGGACAGCCCGATCTTACCCTGCGCGAAAAACTGTTTTTT. Translated, it gives CASSHGQPDLTLREKLFF.

CDR3 amino acids: CASSWTAADRGENIQYF. The CDR3 DNA reads as TGTGCCAGCAGCTGGACAGCGGCGGACAGGGGTGAGAACATTCAGTACTTC. The chain couples TRBV7-9 to TRBJ2-4; 9 positions match TRBD1. V trimming: 4 bases; J trimming: 7 bases; junction bases outside the gene matches: 14. CDR3 size: 17 residues. The germline gives CDR1 SEHNR, CDR2 FQNEAQ (reference sequence).

This clonotype was found a few times. This chain connects TRBV29-1 to TRBJ2-5; 12 bases align to TRBD2. Gene TRBJ2-7 matches the end of the DNA better, so the J call may be wrong. Germline V gene sequence: CDR1 SQVTM, CDR2 ANQGSEA. CDR3 size: 15 residues. The CDR3 nucleotides are TGCAGCGTTGAACCTCGACTAGCGGGAGATCACGAGCAGTACTTC. As protein: CSVEPRLAGDHEQYF.